This T cell receptor beta chain was recovered during a study of blood T cell repertoires in COVID-19. Study-wide background: The analysed material was cDNA or gDNA that came from T cells, B-cell-depleted T cells, or PBMCs.

Cohort allocation depended upon clinical history that participants reported. Profiling relied on immunoSEQ multiplex PCR, and the TCRdb table lists in-frame clones only, not all of them. Of approximately 390,000 clones in the sample, 88% were seen once. Specimen: PBMCs or T cells enriched from blood (not recorded which). This clonotype was sampled from a woman between 40 and 55 years old with acute COVID-19.

The CDR3 region has the DNA TGTGCCAGCAGCGGGCGTGAGGGGGTTGGGGCCAACGTCCTGACTTTC. Encoded protein: CASSGREGVGANVLTF. V gene TRBV7-6 combines with J gene TRBJ2-6, with D perhaps TRBD1 (6 bases). V lost 5 bases and J 3 bases, leaving 14 bases between the germline ends. This CDR3 comprises 16 residues. The germline CDR1 and CDR2 sequences are SGHVS and FNYEAQ.